The clone carrying this TCR beta chain occurred once. Its antigen is not known. The CDR3 has 16 residues. CDR1 and CDR2 from the germline V gene are SGHAT and FQDESV (reference sequence). Trimming shortened V by 1 base and J by 2 bases, and 15 bases separated the two germline ends. Only in-frame clones appear in the TCRdb table, and some are missing; sequencing was by immunoSEQ multiplex PCR. The sample records about 99,000 clones, roughly 90% being singletons. This entry belongs to a study of graft-versus-host responses after intestinal transplantation. Sequenced here: unstimulated CD8+ T cells sorted from spleen or lymph node cells, sampled before transplant. The clonotype originates from a human donor who was the organ donor for an intestinal transplant. This chain joins TRBV11-1 and TRBJ2-7; possible D gene TRBD2, 5 bases. CDR3 coding DNA: TGTGCCAGCAGCTTAGGCGGGTCAGGATTAACCTACGAGCAGTACTTC. Translated, it gives CASSLGGSGLTYEQYF.